This T cell receptor beta chain originates from a study of CD8+ T cells in alopecia areata (dated by TCRdb to about 2018). Regarding the study in general: Treated patients were enrolled in an open-label pilot trial of oral tofacitinib at 5 to 10 mg twice daily for moderate-to-severe alopecia areata. Patients stayed on tofacitinib for 6 to 18 months and then had 6 months of follow-up off drug so that delayed response and recurrence could be assessed. For the treated patients, the SALT score, which quantifies what percentage of scalp surface area is affected, served as the measure of disease severity. The study used high-throughput TCRbeta sequencing to examine T cell clonal expansion in alopecia areata, in both the C3H/HeJ mouse model and human patients. On the human side, TCRbeta sequencing was run on scalp tissue and on sorted CD4+ and CD8+ peripheral blood T cells from healthy controls and from alopecia areata patients with either patchy or totalis/universalis disease. Biopsies were taken from tofacitinib-treated patients at baseline and at 4 and 24 weeks of treatment, and a later scalp biopsy was taken in several of the tofacitinib-treated patients. Clonality in the scalp was compared among normal scalp (n=4), patchy alopecia areata scalp (n=8), and alopecia totalis/universalis scalp (n=8). RNA came from the PAXgene miRNA kit for fixed scalp, the miRNeasy kit for PBMCs, and the RNeasy kit for mouse skin. immunoSEQ multiplex PCR using 35 Vbeta forward primers and 13 Jbeta reverse primers was used to amplify TCRbeta CDR3 regions.

The germline V gene encodes CDR1 MGHRA and CDR2 YSYEKL. Inclusive of the bounding cysteine and phenylalanine, the CDR3 is 14 residues long. Of the read, only the CDR3 DNA is kept; its 42 bases are in frame from base 1. Germline trimming: 4 bases from V, 1 base from J; junction bases outside gene matches: 0. The sample's time point label, decoded: 4 weeks on oral tofacitinib. Read against the paper, the sample's treatment or condition label means: oral pan-JAK inhibitor, 5-10 mg twice daily. Lesional scalp punch biopsies and peripheral blood were obtained from alopecia areata patients. PBMCs were isolated by density centrifugation and stained for CD3, CD4 and CD8, and CD4+ and CD8+ T cells were sorted on a FACSAria. Receptor amplification or capture employed the immunoSEQ multiplex PCR assay. RNA was extracted from all samples and reverse transcribed into cDNA, which served as template for TCR sequencing. SuperScript III was used for first-strand cDNA synthesis, primed with a 2:1 mix of oligo-dT and random hexamers. A synthetic immune receptor repertoire was used to assess amplification bias, and residual bias was removed computationally. Per the original workflow: Raw reads were preprocessed to remove errors, and CDR3 was defined by IMGT conventions from the conserved cysteine to phenylalanine. Clonality was computed as 1 minus the Shannon entropy, with the entropy normalized by log2 of the number of productive unique TCRs. Scalp TCRbeta sequences were cross-referenced with sorted blood CD4 and CD8 repertoires so that the CD4 or CD8 identity of scalp clones could be inferred. TCRdb mirrors the immuneACCESS table, restricted to in-frame sequences. Some clones are absent from its copies; in checked studies, under half trace to an unresolved V gene, and the reason for the others is unknown. V and J calls and clone size follow that table, whereas D and trimming were derived from the DNA. The sample records approximately 210,000 clones, roughly three fifths of which are singletons. Approximately 3.5% of the sample belongs to the ten largest clones.

Findings and caveats that apply to the study as a whole: TCR sequences shared between patients were less clear than in mice, possibly partly because of HLA diversity in the patient population. During tofacitinib treatment, many expanded lesional clones stuck around in both scalp and blood, and this persistence may partly explain why relapse happens after treatment is stopped. Tofacitinib significantly lowered scalp clonality and the number of expanded CD8+ clones among the top 100 scalp clones. Scalp TCR repertoire analysis is complicated because resident alphabeta T cells in normal human skin are also sequenced, whereas mouse skin is dominated by gammadelta T cells. Compared with normal scalp, lesional scalp, particularly in alopecia totalis/universalis, had higher clonality and more expanded CD8+ clones, which suggests antigenic drive. Because the treated cohort was small and included a single nonresponder, larger studies are needed to assess links between baseline CD8+ expansion and response.

Note on this clone: This receptor's antigen is unknown. No base quality values were provided; no much bigger clone lies one nucleotide off.

The sequences come from CD4+ T cells sorted from blood, collected at week 4, from a patient treated with tofacitinib. The TCR originated in a human donor with alopecia areata. The rearrangement joined TRBV4-1 to TRBJ2-3, with 9 junctional bases fitting TRBD1. The DNA sequence is as follows: TGCGCCAGCAGCCGGACAGGGGGCACAGATACGCAGTATTTT. It specifies CASSRTGGTDTQYF.